This T cell receptor (beta chain) was captured by sequencing in a study of blood T cell repertoires in COVID-19. Across the study: T cells, B-cell-depleted T cells, or PBMCs supplied cDNA or gDNA.

The assay was immunoSEQ multiplex PCR, and TCRdb's table has in-frame clones only and misses some. Of about 200,000 clones detected, over 75% appear once; the ten largest clones hold 2.5% to 3.5%. This TCR was recovered from a woman over 75 with active or convalescent COVID-19. Sequencing used peripheral blood.

The CDR3 spells CAWRGGVGNQPQHF. The CDR3 coding sequence is TGTGCCTGGAGGGGGGGTGTTGGCAATCAGCCCCAGCATTTT. V gene TRBV30 combines with J gene TRBJ1-5, with D possibly being TRBD1 (5 bases). The CDR3 is made up of 14 amino acids. The germline V and J ends were trimmed by 3 bases and 2 bases, with 11 bases remaining between them. Germline values: CDR1 GTSNPN, CDR2 SVGIG (reference sequence).